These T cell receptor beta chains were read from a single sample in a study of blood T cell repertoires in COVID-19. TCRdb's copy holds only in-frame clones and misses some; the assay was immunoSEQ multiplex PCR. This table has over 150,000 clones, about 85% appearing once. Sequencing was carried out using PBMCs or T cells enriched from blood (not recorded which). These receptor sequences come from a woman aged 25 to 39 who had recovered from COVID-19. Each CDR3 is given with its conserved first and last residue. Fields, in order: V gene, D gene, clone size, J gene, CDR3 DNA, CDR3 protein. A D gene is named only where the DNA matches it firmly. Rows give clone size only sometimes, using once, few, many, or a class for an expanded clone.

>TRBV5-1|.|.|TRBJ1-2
TGCGCCAGCGGGAGGCATACCTATGGCTACACCTTC
CASGRHTYGYTF
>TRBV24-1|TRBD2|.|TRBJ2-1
TGTGCCACCAGTGACCTCTTACGGGAGGGCAGAGGTGAGCAGTTCTTC
CATSDLLREGRGEQFF
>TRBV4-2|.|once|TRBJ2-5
TGTGCCAGCAGCCAAGACGTCGGCAGGGGAAGTGAGACCCAGTACTTC
CASSQDVGRGSETQYF
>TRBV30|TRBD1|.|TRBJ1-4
TGTGCCTGGAGTGCCTCCAGACAGGGGTCAACTAATGAAAAACTGTTTTTT
CAWSASRQGSTNEKLFF
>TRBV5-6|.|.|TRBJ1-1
TGTGCCAGCAGCCCCGGGGGGCCGAACACTGAAGCTTTCTTT
CASSPGGPNTEAFF
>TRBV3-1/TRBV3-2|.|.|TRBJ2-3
TGTGCCAGCAGCCAAAATAGCCTTATCACAGATACGCAGTATTTT
CASSQNSLITDTQYF
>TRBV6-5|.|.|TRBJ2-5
TGTGCCAGCAGAAAAACCTCAGTGGAGACCCAGTACTTC
CASRKTSVETQYF
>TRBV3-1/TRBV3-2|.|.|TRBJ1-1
TGTGCCAGCAGCCAAGGGACAGAGAACACTGAAGCTTTCTTT
CASSQGTENTEAFF
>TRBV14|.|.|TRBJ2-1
TGTGCCAGCAGCCACCCGTGGGTAGAGGTCGATGAGCAGTTCTTC
CASSHPWVEVDEQFF
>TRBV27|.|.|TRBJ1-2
TGTGCCAGCAGTTTATCAGGGGGTCGATATGGCTACACCTTC
CASSLSGGRYGYTF
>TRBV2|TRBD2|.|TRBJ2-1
TGTGCCAGCAGTATTCTAGCGGGAAGATACAATGAGCAGTTCTTC
CASSILAGRYNEQFF
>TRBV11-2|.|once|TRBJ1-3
TGTGCCAGCAGCTTCCTGGGGGGAGAAGTGACTGGAAACACCATATATTTT
CASSFLGGEVTGNTIYF
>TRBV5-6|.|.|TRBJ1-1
TGTGCCAGCAGCTCGAGGGGGACTGAAGCTTTCTTT
CASSSRGTEAFF
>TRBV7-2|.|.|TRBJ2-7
TGTGCCAGCAGCTTCAGTTTGGGCAGTCCCTACGAGCAGTACTTC
CASSFSLGSPYEQYF
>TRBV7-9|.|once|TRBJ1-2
TGTGCCAGCAGCTTAGTAAATAACTATGGCTACACCTTC
CASSLVNNYGYTF
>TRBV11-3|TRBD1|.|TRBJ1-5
TGTGCCAGCAGCTTAAAGGGACAGGGCAATCAGCCCCAGCATTTT
CASSLKGQGNQPQHF
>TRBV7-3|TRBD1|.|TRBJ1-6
TGTGCCAGCAGCTCGACAGGGGTTAATTCACCCCTCCACTTT
CASSSTGVNSPLHF
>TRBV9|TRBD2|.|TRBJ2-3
TGTGCCAGCAGCGGGGCGGGAGGGAGCACAGATACGCAGTATTTT
CASSGAGGSTDTQYF
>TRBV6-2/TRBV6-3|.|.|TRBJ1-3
TGTGCCAGCAGTTACTCGAGAGAACCTGGAAACACCATATATTTT
CASSYSREPGNTIYF
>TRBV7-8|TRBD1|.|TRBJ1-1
TGTGCCAGCAGCAAGTACTTCGGGACAGGGGGCCACACTGAAGCTTTCTTT
CASSKYFGTGGHTEAFF
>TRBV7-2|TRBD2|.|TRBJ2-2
TGTGCCAGCAGCCCCTGGACTAGCGCCGGGGAGCTGTTTTTT
CASSPWTSAGELFF
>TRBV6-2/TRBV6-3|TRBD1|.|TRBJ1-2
TGTGCCAGCAGTTACCCCGGTGGAGGGGGCAGCTATGGCTACACCTTC
CASSYPGGGGSYGYTF
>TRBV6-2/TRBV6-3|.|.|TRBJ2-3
TGTGCCAGCAGCCCAAGCGGGCCGAGCACAGATACGCAGTATTTT
CASSPSGPSTDTQYF
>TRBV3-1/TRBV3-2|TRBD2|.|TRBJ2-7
TGTGCCAGCAGCTCGACCCCGGGGGGGGGCTACGAGCAGTACTTC
CASSSTPGGGYEQYF
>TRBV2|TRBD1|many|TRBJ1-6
TGTGCCCAGCAGGTGGGACAGCGAGATTCACCCCTCCACTTT
CAQQVGQRDSPLHF
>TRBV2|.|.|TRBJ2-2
TGTGCCAGCAGCTGGGACTCCCCCACCGGGGAGCTGTTTTTT
CASSWDSPTGELFF
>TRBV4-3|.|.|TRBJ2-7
TGCGCCAGCAGCCAAGATTACCCAGGGTCAACCTACGAGCAGTACTTC
CASSQDYPGSTYEQYF
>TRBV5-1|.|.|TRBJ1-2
TGCGCCAGCAGCTTGGAGCGGTCTGGCTACACCTTC
CASSLERSGYTF
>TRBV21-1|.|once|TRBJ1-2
TGTGCCAGAGACTTGGGCGGGGCGCACGTCTATGGCTACACCTTC
CARDLGGAHVYGYTF
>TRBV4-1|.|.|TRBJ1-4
TGCGCCAGCAGCCAAATAGCGACGGCTGCAACTAATGAAAAACTGTTTTTT
CASSQIATAATNEKLFF
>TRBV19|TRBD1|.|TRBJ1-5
TGTGCCAGTTCCATTGGAAGCAGGGGGCGAGGTCAGCCCCAGCATTTT
CASSIGSRGRGQPQHF
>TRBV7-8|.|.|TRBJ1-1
TGTGCCAGCAGCTTATCCCGACAAGACCATGAAGCTTTCTTT
CASSLSRQDHEAFF
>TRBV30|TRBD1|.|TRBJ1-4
TGTGCCTGGAAACCGACAGGGATCGATGAAAAACTGTTTTTT
CAWKPTGIDEKLFF
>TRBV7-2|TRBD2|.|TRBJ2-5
TGTGCCAGCAGCTTATCCTCCGCTAGCGGCAAAGAGACCCAGTACTTC
CASSLSSASGKETQYF
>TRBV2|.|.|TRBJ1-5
TGTGCCAGCAGGGTTGAGGGCAATCAGCCCCAGCATTTT
CASRVEGNQPQHF
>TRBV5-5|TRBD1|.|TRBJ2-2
TGTGCCAGCGGTGGGACAGCGAACACCGGGGAGCTGTTTTTT
CASGGTANTGELFF
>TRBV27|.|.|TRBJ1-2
TGTGCCAGCAGTTTTTCCAGGGTCGATGGCTACACCTTC
CASSFSRVDGYTF
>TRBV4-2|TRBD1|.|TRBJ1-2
TGTGCCAGCAGCCAAGTTTCAGGGGGCGAGGATGGCTACACCTTC
CASSQVSGGEDGYTF
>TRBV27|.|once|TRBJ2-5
TGTGCCAGCAGTTTAGGGCAGGACACCAACCAAGAGACCCAGTACTTC
CASSLGQDTNQETQYF
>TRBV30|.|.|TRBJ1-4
TGTGCCTGGAAAAGTACTAGGGAGGTGGAAAAACTGTTTTTT
CAWKSTREVEKLFF
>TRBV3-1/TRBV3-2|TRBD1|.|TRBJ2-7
TGTGCCAGCAGCCAAGATCACCGGGACAGGGGTCGGCGGGACACCTACGAGCAGTACTTC
CASSQDHRDRGRRDTYEQYF
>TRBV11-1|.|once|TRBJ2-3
TGTGCCAGCAGCTCCTTCGGGGTGTTGGTAACAGATACGCAGTATTTT
CASSSFGVLVTDTQYF
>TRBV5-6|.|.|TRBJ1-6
TGTGCCAGCAGCTTGGGTACAGGCCGCTATAATTCACCCCTCCACTTT
CASSLGTGRYNSPLHF
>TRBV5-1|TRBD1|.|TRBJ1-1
TGCGCCAGCGTTCCGGGACAGCTGTTCATGAACACTGAAGCTTTCTTT
CASVPGQLFMNTEAFF
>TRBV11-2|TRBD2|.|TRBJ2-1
TGTGCCAGCAGCTCTCGGACTAGCGGGGATGAGCAGTTCTTC
CASSSRTSGDEQFF
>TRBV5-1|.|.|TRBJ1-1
TGCGCCAGCAGCTTGAGCGATGGTGGCACTGAAGCTTTCTTT
CASSLSDGGTEAFF